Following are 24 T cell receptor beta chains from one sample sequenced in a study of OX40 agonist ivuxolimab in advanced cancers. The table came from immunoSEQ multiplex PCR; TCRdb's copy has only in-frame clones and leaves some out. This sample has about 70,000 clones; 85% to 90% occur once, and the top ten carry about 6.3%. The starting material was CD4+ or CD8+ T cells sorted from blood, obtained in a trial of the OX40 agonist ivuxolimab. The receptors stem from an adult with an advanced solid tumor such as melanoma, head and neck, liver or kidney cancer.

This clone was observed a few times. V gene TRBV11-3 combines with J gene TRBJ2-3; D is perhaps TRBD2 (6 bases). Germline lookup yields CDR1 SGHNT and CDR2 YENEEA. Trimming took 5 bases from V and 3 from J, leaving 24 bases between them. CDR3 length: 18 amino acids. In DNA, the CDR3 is TGTGCCAGCAGCCCGAGACCCGGGACTGCCCCCGCGACAGATACGCAGTATTTT. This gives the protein CASSPRPGTAPATDTQYF.

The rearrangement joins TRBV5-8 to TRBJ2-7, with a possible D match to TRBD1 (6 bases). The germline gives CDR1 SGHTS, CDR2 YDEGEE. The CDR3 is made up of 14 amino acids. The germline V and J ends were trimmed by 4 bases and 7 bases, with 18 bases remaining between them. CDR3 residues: CASSPTWGLGEQYF. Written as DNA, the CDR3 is TGTGCCAGCAGCCCTACCTGGGGGCTGGGGGAGCAGTACTTC.

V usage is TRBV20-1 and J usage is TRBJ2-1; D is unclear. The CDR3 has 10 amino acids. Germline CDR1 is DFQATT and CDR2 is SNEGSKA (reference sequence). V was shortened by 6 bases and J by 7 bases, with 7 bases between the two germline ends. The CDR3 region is CSARRNEQFF. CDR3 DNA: TGCAGTGCCCGCCGGAATGAGCAGTTCTTC.

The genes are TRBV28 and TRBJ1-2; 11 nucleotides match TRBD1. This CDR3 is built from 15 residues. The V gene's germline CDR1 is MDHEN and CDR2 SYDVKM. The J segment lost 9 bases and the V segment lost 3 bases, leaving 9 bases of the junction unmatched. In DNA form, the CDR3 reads TGTGCCAGCAGTTTCCCCCCGGACAGGGGGCGCAGCTACACCTTC. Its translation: CASSFPPDRGRSYTF.

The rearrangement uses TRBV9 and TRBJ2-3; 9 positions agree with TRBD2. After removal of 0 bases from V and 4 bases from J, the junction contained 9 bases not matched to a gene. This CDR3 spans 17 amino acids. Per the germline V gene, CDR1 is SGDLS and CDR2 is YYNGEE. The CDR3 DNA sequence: TGTGCCAGCAGCGTAGGGGTGTGGCGGGGGGGCCCAGATACGCAGTATTTT. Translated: CASSVGVWRGGPDTQYF.

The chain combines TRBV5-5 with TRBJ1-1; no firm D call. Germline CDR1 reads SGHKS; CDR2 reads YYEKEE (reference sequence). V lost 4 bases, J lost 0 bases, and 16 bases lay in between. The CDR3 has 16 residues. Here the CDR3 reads CASSPARVAMNTEAFF. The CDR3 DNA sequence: TGTGCCAGCAGCCCCGCGAGGGTGGCCATGAACACTGAAGCTTTCTTT.

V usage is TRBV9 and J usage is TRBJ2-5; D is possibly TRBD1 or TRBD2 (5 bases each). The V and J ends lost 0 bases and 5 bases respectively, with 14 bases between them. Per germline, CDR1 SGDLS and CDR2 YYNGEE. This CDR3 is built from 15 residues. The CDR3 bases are TGTGCCAGCAGCGTAGTCGGGGCTTTGGGGGAGACCCAGTACTTC. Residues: CASSVVGALGETQYF.

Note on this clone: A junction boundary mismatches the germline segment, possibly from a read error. The CDR3 protein is CASSPQGNNSPLHF. DNA of the CDR3: TGTGCCAGCAGCCCGCAGGGGAATAATTCACCCCTCCACTTT. V is TRBV5-1 and J is TRBJ1-6, with D perhaps TRBD1 (6 bases). CDR3 length equals 14 residues. The germline V gene has CDR1 SGHRS and CDR2 YFSETQ.

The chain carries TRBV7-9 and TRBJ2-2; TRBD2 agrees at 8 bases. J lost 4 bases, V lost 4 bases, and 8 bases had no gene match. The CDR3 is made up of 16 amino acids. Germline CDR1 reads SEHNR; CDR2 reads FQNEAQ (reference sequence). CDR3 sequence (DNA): TGTGCCAGCAGCTCCCTACTAGCGGAGATCACCGGGGAGCTGTTTTTT. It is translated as CASSSLLAEITGELFF.

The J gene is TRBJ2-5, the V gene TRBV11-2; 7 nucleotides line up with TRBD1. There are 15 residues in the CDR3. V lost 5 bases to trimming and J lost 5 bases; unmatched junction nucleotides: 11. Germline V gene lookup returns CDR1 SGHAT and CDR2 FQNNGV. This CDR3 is CASSPSAGGRETQYF. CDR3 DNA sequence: TGTGCCAGCAGCCCAAGCGCAGGGGGAAGGGAGACCCAGTACTTC.

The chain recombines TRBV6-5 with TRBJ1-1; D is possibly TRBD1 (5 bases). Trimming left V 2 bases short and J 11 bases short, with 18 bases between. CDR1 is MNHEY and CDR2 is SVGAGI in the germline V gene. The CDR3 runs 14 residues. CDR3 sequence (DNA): TGTGCCAGCAGTTACCCGGGAAGGGGCGGGGACGCTTTCTTT. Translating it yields CASSYPGRGGDAFF.

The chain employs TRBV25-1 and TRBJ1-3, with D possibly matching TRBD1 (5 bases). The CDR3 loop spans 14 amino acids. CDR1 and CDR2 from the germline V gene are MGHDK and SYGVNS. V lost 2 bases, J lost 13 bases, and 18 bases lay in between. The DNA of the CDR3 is TGTGCCAGCAGTGAACCGGGACGGCTAAACCGGATATATTTT. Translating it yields CASSEPGRLNRIYF. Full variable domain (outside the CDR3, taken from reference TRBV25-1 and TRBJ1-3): EADIYQTPRYLVIGTGKKITLECSQTMGHDKMYWYQQDPGMELHLIHYSYGVNSTEKGDLSSESTVSRIRTEHFPLTLESARPSHTSQYLCASSEPGRLNRIYFGEGSWLTVV.

The CDR3 nucleotides read TGTGCCAGTAGCACTAGAACAGGTAGCACAGATACGCAGTATTTT. Protein sequence: CASSTRTGSTDTQYF. The chain joins TRBV19 to TRBJ2-3, with D possibly being TRBD1 or TRBD2 (5 bases each). Trimming left V 6 bases short and J 0 bases short, with 13 bases between. Germline V gene data show CDR1 as LNHDA and CDR2 as SQIVND (reference sequence). The CDR3 loop spans 15 amino acids. Full variable domain (outside the CDR3, taken from reference TRBV19 and TRBJ2-3): DGGITQSPKYLFRKEGQNVTLSCEQNLNHDAMYWYRQDPGQGLRLIYYSQIVNDFQKGDIAEGYSVSREKKESFPLTVTSAQKNPTAFYLCASSTRTGSTDTQYFGPGTRLTVL.

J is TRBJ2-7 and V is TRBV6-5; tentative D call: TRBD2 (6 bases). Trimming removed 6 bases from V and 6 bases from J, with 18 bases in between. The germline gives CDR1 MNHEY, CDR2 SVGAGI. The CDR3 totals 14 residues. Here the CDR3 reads CASRKGGPVGEQYF. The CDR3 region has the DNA TGTGCCAGCAGAAAGGGAGGCCCGGTGGGCGAGCAGTACTTC.

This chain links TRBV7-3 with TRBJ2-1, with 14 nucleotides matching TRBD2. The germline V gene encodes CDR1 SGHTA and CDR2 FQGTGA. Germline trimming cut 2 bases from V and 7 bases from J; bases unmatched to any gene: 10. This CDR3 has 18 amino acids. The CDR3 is CASSLVTGTSGRGNEQFF. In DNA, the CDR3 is TGTGCCAGCAGCTTAGTCACCGGGACTAGCGGGAGAGGGAATGAGCAGTTCTTC.

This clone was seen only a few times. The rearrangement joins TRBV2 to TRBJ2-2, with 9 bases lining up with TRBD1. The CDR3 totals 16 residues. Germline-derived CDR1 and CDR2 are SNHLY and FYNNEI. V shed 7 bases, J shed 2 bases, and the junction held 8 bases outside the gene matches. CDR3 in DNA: TGTGCCAGCAAGGACAGGGGACCCGCTAACACCGGGGAGCTGTTTTTT. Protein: CASKDRGPANTGELFF.

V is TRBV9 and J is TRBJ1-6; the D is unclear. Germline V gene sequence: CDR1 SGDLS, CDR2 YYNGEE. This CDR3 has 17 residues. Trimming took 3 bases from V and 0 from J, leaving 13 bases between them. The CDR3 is CASSADLRSSYNSPLHF. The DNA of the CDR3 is TGTGCCAGCAGCGCAGACCTCAGGAGCTCCTATAATTCACCCCTCCACTTT.

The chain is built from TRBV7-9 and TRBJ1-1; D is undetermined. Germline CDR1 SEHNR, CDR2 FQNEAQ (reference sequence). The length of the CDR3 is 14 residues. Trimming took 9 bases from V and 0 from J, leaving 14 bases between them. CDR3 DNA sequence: TGTGCCAGTGAACAGAGGTTGCTGAACACTGAAGCTTTCTTT. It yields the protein CASEQRLLNTEAFF.

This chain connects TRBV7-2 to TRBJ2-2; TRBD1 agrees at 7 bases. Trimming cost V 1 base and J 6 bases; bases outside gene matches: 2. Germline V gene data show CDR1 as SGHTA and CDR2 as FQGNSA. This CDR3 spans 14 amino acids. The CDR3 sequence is CASSLVGTAGELFF. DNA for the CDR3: TGTGCCAGCAGCTTAGTCGGGACAGCCGGGGAGCTGTTTTTT.

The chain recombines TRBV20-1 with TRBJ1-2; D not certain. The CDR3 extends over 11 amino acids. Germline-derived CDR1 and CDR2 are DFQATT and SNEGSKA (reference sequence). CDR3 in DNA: TGCCGCGCGGGTGGATTGGATGGCTACACCTTC. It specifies CRAGGLDGYTF.

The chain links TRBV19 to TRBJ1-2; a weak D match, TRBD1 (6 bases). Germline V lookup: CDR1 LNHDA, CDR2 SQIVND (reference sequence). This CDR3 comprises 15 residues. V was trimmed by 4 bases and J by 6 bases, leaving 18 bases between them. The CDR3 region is CASSNPARGKDGYTF. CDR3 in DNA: TGTGCCAGTAGTAACCCCGCCAGGGGCAAGGATGGCTACACCTTC.

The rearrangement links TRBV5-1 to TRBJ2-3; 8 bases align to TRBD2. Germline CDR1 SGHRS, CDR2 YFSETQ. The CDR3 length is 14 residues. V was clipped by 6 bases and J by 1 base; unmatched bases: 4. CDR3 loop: CASMELAGTDTQYF. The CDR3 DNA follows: TGCGCCAGCATGGAACTAGCGGGCACAGATACGCAGTATTTT.

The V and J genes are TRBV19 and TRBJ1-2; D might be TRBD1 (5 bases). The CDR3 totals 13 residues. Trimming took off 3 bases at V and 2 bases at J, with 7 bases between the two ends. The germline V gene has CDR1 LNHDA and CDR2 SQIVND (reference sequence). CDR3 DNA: TGTGCCAGTAGTATGGACACGAACTATGGCTACACCTTC. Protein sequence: CASSMDTNYGYTF.

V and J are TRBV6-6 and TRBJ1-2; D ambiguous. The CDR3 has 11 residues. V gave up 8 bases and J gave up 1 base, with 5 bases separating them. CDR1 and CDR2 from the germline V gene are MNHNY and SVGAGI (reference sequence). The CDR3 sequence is CASVFNYGYTF. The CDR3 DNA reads TGTGCCAGCGTATTTAACTATGGCTACACCTTC.